The 6 T cell receptor delta chains reported below all come from one sample, sequenced in a study of gamma-delta T cells after stem cell transplantation. TCRdb reran clone calling via CATT on the RT-PCR reads. The table lists 2,500 to 3,500 delta-chain clones, 3% to 4% of them singletons. The specimen was gamma-delta T cells. Receptor source: a human donor. It is not recorded whose cells these are; they may come from a transplant donor.

This chain links TRDV2 with TRDJ1; D ambiguous. V was cut by 3 bases and J by 0 bases, with 19 bases left in between. Germline-derived CDR1 and CDR2 are GEAIGNYY and EKD. The CDR3 is 17 amino acids. In DNA, the CDR3 is TGTGCCTGTGACCCCCTGGCTTTGAGGGTTCACACCGATAAACTCATCTTT. Translation gives CACDPLALRVHTDKLIF.

On this clone itself: TCRdb lists the protein of a much larger clone for this DNA, which differs at residue 5, so this is likely a read error; the protein given here is translated from the DNA itself. V is TRDV2 and J is TRDJ1; possibly TRDD3 for D (6 bases). In germline, CDR1 is GEAIGNYY, CDR2 EKD. This CDR3 contains 14 residues. With 3 bases removed from V and 5 bases from J, the gap between germline ends came to 15 bases. CDR3 in amino acids: CACDALGVLDKLIF. CDR3 bases: TGTGCCTGTGACGCTTTGGGGGTCCTTGATAAACTCATCTTT.

As to this clone: Translating this DNA gives a protein that differs at residue 7 from the TCRdb one, which belongs to a much larger clone; a read error is likely, and the protein shown is this translation. The chain combines TRDV2 with TRDJ1, with D unresolved. Germline V CDR1 and CDR2: GEAIGNYY, EKD. This CDR3 comprises 14 residues. V was trimmed by 2 bases and J by 2 bases, leaving 11 bases between them. The CDR3 region is CACDMVIRTDKLIF. The CDR3 DNA reads as TGTGCCTGTGACATGGTCATCCGTACCGATAAACTCATCTTT.

Notes on this clone: TCRdb shows a much larger clone's protein in place of this DNA's translation, and the two differ at residue 3, likely through a read error; the protein shown is translated from the DNA. The J gene is TRDJ1, the V gene TRDV2, with TRDD3 as a possible D gene (6 bases). Per the germline V gene, CDR1 is GEAIGNYY and CDR2 is EKD. CDR3 size: 15 residues. The CDR3 loop reads CARDSLLGSTDKLIF. In DNA form, the CDR3 reads TGTGCCCGTGACTCGTTACTGGGATCCACCGATAAACTCATCTTT.

This clone was observed a handful of times. TCRdb's protein for this DNA is that of a much larger clone and differs from the translation at residue 10, likely a read error; the protein shown is the DNA translation. J is TRDJ2 and V is TRDV2, with TRDD3 matching over 8 bases. J gave up 6 bases and V 3 bases, and 8 bases lay outside the gene matches. CDR1 and CDR2 (germline): GEAIGNYY, EKD. The CDR3 length is 15 residues. Here the CDR3 DNA reads TGTGCCTGTGACTCCGTACTGGGGGGGCCAGCACAACTCTTCTTT. It yields the protein CACDSVLGGPAQLFF.

In the case of this clone: TCRdb assigns this DNA the protein of a much larger clone, which departs from its translation at residue 10; this likely reflects a read error, and the protein shown comes from translating the DNA. The chain uses TRDV2 and TRDJ3; TRDD3 aligns across 9 bases. The junction had 5 bases not matched to a gene; V was cut back by 0 bases and J by 0 bases. CDR3 length equals 19 residues. Germline V gene sequence: CDR1 GEAIGNYY, CDR2 EKD. For the CDR3, the DNA is TGTGCCTGTGACACCCTACTGGGGGAAGGCTCCTGGGACACCCGACAGATGTTTTTC. This sequence encodes CACDTLLGEGSWDTRQMFF.